The 11 T cell receptor beta chains given below trace back to one sample, sequenced in a study of cytomegalovirus exposure and HLA in healthy donors. TCRdb's table, derived via immunoSEQ multiplex PCR, lists solely in-frame clones and lacks some. Of around 150,000 clones detected, 85% to 90% appear once; the ten largest clones hold around 6%. Sequenced material: PBMCs. These receptors originate from a woman aged 25 to 45 in good health and CMV-seronegative.

The CDR3 here is CASSLSSGYTEAFF. The CDR3 nucleotides read TGTGCCAGCAGTTTAAGTTCCGGGTACACTGAAGCTTTCTTT. V gene TRBV27 combines with J gene TRBJ1-1; D is undetermined. In germline, CDR1 is MNHEY, CDR2 SMNVEV (reference sequence). The V and J ends lost 2 bases and 3 bases respectively, with 10 bases between them. The CDR3 extends over 14 amino acids.

The chain links TRBV19 to TRBJ2-7; D gene uncertain. The V end lost 3 bases, the J end lost 1 base, and 13 bases lay between the germline ends. This CDR3 is built from 15 residues. Germline V lookup: CDR1 LNHDA, CDR2 SQIVND (reference sequence). CDR3: CASSIGSAVSYEQYF. DNA of the CDR3: TGTGCCAGTAGTATCGGGTCGGCAGTATCCTACGAGCAGTACTTC.

The chain recombines TRBV13 with TRBJ2-2; 15 bases line up with TRBD2. The CDR3 runs 18 residues. The J segment lost 0 bases and the V segment lost 5 bases, leaving 4 bases of the junction unmatched. CDR1 and CDR2 from the germline V gene are PRHDT and FYEKMQ (reference sequence). The DNA for the CDR3 is TGTGCCAGCAGCCTGAGGACTAGCGGGGGGGCGAACACCGGGGAGCTGTTTTTT. It specifies CASSLRTSGGANTGELFF.

The chain is built from TRBV2 and TRBJ1-1; weak D call: TRBD1 (6 bases). Germline V gene lookup returns CDR1 SNHLY and CDR2 FYNNEI. The V and J ends lost 7 bases and 1 base respectively, with 13 bases between them. The CDR3 spans 14 residues. CDR3 nucleotides: TGTGCCAGCAAGGGGGAGGCAAGGAACACTGAAGCTTTCTTT. It encodes CASKGEARNTEAFF.

V is TRBV7-8 and J is TRBJ2-5, with D uncertain. CDR3 size: 12 residues. Trimming left V 1 base short and J 6 bases short, with 6 bases between. Per the germline V gene, CDR1 is SGHVS and CDR2 is FQNEAQ. The CDR3: CASSLDEKTQYF. CDR3 bases: TGTGCCAGCAGCTTAGATGAAAAGACCCAGTACTTC.

A single count supports this clone. In DNA form, the CDR3 reads TGTGCCAGCAGCTTAGTTTCTAGCGGGAGGGCAGGCAATGAGCAGTTCTTC. This encodes CASSLVSSGRAGNEQFF. The chain is built from TRBV7-2 and TRBJ2-1, with 12 bases fitting TRBD2. Germline V gives CDR1 SGHTA, CDR2 FQGNSA. CDR3 length equals 17 residues. V gave up 1 base and J gave up 6 bases; unmatched junction bases: 7. Together with reference TRBV7-2 and TRBJ2-1, the CDR3 gives the full variable domain: GAGVSQSPSNKVTEKGKDVELRCDPISGHTALYWYRQSLGQGLEFLIYFQGNSAPDKSGLPSDRFSAERTGGSVSTLTIQRTQQEDSAVYLCASSLVSSGRAGNEQFFGPGTRLTVL.

The V gene is TRBV7-2, the J gene TRBJ2-3; D tentatively reads TRBD1 or TRBD2 (7 bases each). There are 16 residues in the CDR3. The germline V gene has CDR1 SGHTA and CDR2 FQGNSA. Deletions cut 5 bases from V and 4 bases from J, with 19 bases between. CDR3 protein: CASSPGGRGHADTQYF. The CDR3 nucleotides read TGTGCCAGCAGCCCAGGGGGGCGGGGGCACGCAGATACGCAGTATTTT.

The rearrangement links TRBV7-8 to TRBJ2-3; tentative D call: TRBD1 (6 bases). V shed 4 bases and J shed 5 bases, with 10 bases lying between them. Germline V gives CDR1 SGHVS, CDR2 FQNEAQ. CDR3 length equals 13 residues. CDR3 sequence: CASSSLRGDTQYF. CDR3 in DNA: TGTGCCAGCAGCTCACTCAGGGGAGATACGCAGTATTTT.

The genes are TRBV29-1 and TRBJ2-7; D not resolved. This CDR3 has 11 amino acids. Germline V gives CDR1 SQVTM, CDR2 ANQGSEA. V was pared by 5 bases and J by 2 bases, with 7 bases between. The DNA for the CDR3 is TGCAGCGTTTCTTTAGCCTACGAGCAGTACTTC. It translates to CSVSLAYEQYF.

The J gene is TRBJ2-3, the V gene TRBV7-2; possible D gene TRBD2, 6 bases. The germline V gene has CDR1 SGHTA and CDR2 FQGNSA. The V gene lost 3 bases and the J gene lost 9 bases, with 16 bases spanning the gap. This CDR3 spans 14 amino acids. Written as DNA, the CDR3 is TGTGCCAGCAGCTTCGGGAGCGGGTTCCGCACGCAGTATTTT. As protein: CASSFGSGFRTQYF.

The chain links TRBV11-1 to TRBJ2-4; a weak D match, TRBD1 (5 bases). Germline values: CDR1 SGHAT, CDR2 FQDESV (reference sequence). V shed 5 bases and J shed 7 bases, with 12 bases lying between them. There are 13 residues in the CDR3. The CDR3 coding sequence is TGTGCCAGCAGCCAGGATAGGGGCAACATTCAGTACTTC. Protein sequence: CASSQDRGNIQYF.